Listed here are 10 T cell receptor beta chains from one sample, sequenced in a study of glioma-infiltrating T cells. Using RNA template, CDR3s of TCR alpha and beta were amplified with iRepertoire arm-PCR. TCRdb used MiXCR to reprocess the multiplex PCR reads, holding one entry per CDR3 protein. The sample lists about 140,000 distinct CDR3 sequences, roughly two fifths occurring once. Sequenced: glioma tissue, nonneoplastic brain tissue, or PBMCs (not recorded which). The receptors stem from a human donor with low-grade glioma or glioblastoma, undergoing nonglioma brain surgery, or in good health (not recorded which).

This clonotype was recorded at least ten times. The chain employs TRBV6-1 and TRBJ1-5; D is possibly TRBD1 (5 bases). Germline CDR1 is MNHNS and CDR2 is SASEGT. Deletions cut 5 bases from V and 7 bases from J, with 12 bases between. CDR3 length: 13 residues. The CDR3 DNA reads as TGTGCCAGCAGTTGGGGACTCGGGCAGCCCCAGCATTTT. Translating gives CASSWGLGQPQHF.

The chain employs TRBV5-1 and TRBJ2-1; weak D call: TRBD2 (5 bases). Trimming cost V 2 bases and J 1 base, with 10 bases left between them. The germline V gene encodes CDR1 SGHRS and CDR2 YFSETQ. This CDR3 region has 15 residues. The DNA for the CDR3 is TGCGCCAGCAGCTTTGATGGGGAGTCCTACAATGAGCAGTTCTTC. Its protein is CASSFDGESYNEQFF.

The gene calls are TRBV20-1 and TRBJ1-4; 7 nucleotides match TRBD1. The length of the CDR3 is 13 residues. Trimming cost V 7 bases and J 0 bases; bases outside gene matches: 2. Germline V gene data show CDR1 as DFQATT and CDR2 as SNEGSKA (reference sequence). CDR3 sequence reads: CSVQGATNEKLFF. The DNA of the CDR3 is TGCAGTGTCCAGGGGGCAACTAATGAAAAACTGTTTTTT.

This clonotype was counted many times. This CDR3 is CASSGHPNTEAFF. The DNA of the CDR3 is TGTGCCAGCAGCGGACATCCGAACACTGAAGCTTTCTTT. This sequence joins TRBV7-2 and TRBJ1-1; D is possibly TRBD1 (5 bases). The V end lost 5 bases, the J end lost 1 base, and 8 bases lay between the germline ends. This CDR3 contains 13 residues. CDR1 and CDR2 (germline): SGHTA, FQGNSA.

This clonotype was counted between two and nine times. CDR3: CASRRASTDTQYF. In DNA, the CDR3 is TGTGCCAGCAGAAGGGCTAGCACAGATACGCAGTATTTT. The chain uses TRBV6-1 and TRBJ2-3; D not certain. Trimming took 6 bases from V and 0 from J, leaving 7 bases between them. There are 13 residues in the CDR3. Per germline, CDR1 MNHNS and CDR2 SASEGT.

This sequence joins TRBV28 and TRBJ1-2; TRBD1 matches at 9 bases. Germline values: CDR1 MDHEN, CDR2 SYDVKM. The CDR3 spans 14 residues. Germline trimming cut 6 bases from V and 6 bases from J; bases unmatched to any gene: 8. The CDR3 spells CASRPTGGGHGYTF. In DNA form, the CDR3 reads TGTGCCAGCAGACCGACAGGGGGGGGACATGGCTACACCTTC.

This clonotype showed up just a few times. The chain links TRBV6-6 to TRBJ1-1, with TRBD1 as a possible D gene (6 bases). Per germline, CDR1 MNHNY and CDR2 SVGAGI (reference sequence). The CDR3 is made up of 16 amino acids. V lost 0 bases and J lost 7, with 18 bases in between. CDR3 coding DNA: TGTGCCAGCAGTTACTCGATCATCGTTGGACAGATTGAAGCTTTCTTT. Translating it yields CASSYSIIVGQIEAFF.

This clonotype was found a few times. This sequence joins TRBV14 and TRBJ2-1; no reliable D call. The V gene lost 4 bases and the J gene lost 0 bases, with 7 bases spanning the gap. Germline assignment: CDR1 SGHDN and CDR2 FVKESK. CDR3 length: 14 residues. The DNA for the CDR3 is TGTGCCAGCAGCCGGTACGCCTCCTACAATGAGCAGTTCTTC. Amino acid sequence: CASSRYASYNEQFF.

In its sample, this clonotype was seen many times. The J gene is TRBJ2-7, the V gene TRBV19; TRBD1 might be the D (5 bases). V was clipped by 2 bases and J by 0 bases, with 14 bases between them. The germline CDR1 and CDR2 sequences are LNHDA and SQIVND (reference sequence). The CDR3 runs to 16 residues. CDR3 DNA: TGTGCCAGTAGTATAAGAACAGGTTCAAGCTCCTACGAGCAGTACTTC. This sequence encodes CASSIRTGSSSYEQYF.

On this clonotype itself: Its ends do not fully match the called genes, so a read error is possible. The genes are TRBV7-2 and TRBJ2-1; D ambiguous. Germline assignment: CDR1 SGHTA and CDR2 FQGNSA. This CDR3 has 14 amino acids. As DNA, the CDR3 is TGTGCCAGCAGTTTTCGTCTGCCCGACAATGTGCAGTTCTTC. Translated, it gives CASSFRLPDNVQFF.